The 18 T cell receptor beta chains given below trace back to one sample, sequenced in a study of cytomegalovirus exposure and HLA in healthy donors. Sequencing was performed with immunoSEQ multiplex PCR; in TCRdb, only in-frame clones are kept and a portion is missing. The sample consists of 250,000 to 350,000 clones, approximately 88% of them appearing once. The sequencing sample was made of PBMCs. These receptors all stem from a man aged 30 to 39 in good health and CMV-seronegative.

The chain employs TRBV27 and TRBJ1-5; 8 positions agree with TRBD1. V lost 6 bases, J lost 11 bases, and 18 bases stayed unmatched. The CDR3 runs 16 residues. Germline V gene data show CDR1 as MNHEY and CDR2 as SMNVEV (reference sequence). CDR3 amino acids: CASSYSVGQGAWSQHF. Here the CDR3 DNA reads TGTGCCAGCAGCTATTCGGTAGGACAGGGTGCGTGGTCCCAGCATTTT.

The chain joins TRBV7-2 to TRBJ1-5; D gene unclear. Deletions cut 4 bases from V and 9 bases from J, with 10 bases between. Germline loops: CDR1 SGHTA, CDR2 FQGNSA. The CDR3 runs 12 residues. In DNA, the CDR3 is TGTGCCAGCAGCTCTAACTTTTCGCCCCAGCATTTT. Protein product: CASSSNFSPQHF. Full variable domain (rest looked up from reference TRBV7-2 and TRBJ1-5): GAGVSQSPSNKVTEKGKDVELRCDPISGHTALYWYRQSLGQGLEFLIYFQGNSAPDKSGLPSDRFSAERTGGSVSTLTIQRTQQEDSAVYLCASSSNFSPQHFGDGTRLSIL.

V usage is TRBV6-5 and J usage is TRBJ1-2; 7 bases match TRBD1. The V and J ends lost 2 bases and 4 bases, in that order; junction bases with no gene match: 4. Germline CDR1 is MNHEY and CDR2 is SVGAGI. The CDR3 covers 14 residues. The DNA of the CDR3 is TGTGCCAGCAGTTACACCGGACAGGTCTATGGCTACACCTTC. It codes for CASSYTGQVYGYTF.

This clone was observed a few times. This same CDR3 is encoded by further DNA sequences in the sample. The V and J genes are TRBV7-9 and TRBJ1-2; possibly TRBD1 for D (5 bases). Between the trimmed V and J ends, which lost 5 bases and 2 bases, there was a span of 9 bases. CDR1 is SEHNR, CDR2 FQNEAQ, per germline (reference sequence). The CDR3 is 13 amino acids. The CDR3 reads CASSLGGNYGYTF. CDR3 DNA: TGTGCCAGCAGCCTTGGGGGGAACTATGGCTACACCTTC.

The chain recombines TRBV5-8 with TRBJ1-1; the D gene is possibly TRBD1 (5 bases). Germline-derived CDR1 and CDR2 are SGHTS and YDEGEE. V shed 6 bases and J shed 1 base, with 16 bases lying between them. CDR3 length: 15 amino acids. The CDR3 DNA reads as TGTGCCAGCAACTGGGCAGGGAGGCGGAACACTGAAGCTTTCTTT. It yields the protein CASNWAGRRNTEAFF. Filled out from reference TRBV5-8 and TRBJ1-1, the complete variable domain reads EAGVTQSPTHLIKTRGQQATLRCSPISGHTSVYWYQQALGLGLQFLLWYDEGEERNRGNFPPRFSGRQFPNYSSELNVNALELEDSALYLCASNWAGRRNTEAFFGQGTRLTVV.

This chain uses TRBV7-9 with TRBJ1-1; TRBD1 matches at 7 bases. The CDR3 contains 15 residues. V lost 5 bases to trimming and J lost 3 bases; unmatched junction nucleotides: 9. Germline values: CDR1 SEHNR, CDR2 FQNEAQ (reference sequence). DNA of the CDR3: TGTGCCAGCAGCGAGGGACAGTCTCGTCACACTGAAGCTTTCTTT. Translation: CASSEGQSRHTEAFF.

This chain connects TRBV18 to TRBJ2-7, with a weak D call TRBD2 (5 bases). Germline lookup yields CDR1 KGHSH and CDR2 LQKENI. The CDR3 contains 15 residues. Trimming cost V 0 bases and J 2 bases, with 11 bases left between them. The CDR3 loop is CASSPPNTGAYEQYF. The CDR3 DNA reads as TGTGCCAGCTCACCACCAAACACCGGGGCCTACGAGCAGTACTTC. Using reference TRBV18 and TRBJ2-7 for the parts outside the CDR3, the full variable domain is NAGVMQNPRHLVRRRGQEARLRCSPMKGHSHVYWYRQLPEEGLKFMVYLQKENIIDESGMPKERFSAEFPKEGPSILRIQQVVRGDSAAYFCASSPPNTGAYEQYFGPGTRLTVT.

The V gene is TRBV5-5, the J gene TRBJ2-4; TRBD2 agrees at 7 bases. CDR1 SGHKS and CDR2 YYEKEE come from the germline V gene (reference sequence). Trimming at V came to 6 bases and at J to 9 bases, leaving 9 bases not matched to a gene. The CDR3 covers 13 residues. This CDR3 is CASTMGGKSIQYF. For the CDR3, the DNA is TGTGCCAGCACAATGGGAGGGAAGAGCATTCAGTACTTC.

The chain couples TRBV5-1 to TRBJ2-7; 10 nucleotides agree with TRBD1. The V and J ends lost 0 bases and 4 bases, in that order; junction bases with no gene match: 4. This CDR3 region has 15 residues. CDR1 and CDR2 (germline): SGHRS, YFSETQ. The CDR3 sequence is CASSLDGTGEYEQYF. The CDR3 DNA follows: TGCGCCAGCAGCTTGGACGGGACAGGGGAGTACGAGCAGTACTTC.

The CDR3 DNA sequence: TGTGCCAGCAGCTCACTAGCGGATACGCAGTATTTT. Its translation: CASSSLADTQYF. This chain connects TRBV11-2 to TRBJ2-3, with TRBD2 matching over 7 bases. Germline CDR1 and CDR2: SGHAT and FQNNGV. The CDR3 covers 12 residues. J gave up 6 bases and V 4 bases, and 1 base lay outside the gene matches.

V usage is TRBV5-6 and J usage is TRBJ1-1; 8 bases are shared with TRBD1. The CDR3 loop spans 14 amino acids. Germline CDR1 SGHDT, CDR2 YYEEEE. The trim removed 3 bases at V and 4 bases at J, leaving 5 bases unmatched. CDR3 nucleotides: TGTGCCAGCAGCTCGACAGGGGTGTTCACTGAAGCTTTCTTT. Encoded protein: CASSSTGVFTEAFF.

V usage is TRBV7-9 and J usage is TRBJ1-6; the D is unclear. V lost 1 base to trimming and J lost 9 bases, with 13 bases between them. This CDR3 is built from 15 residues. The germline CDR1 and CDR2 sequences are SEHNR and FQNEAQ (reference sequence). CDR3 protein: CASSLEAGGGSPLHF. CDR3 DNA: TGTGCCAGCAGCTTAGAGGCGGGTGGTGGTTCACCCCTCCACTTT.

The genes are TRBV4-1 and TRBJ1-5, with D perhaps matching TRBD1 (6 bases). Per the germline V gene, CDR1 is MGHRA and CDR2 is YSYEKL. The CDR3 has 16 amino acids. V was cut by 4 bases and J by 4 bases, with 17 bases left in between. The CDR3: CASSPGRYRGNQPQHF. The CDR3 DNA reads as TGCGCCAGCAGCCCGGGTAGGTATAGGGGGAATCAGCCCCAGCATTTT.

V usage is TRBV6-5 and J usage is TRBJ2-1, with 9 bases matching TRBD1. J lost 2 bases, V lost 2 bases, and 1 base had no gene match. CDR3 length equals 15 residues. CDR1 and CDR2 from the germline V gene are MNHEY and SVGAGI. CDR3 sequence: CASSYGDRAYNEQFF. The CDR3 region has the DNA TGTGCCAGCAGTTACGGGGACAGGGCCTACAATGAGCAGTTCTTC.

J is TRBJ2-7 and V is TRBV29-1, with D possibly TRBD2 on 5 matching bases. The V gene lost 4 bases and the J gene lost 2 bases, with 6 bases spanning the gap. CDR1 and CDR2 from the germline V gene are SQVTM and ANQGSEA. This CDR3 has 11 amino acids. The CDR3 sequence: CSVAGTYEQYF. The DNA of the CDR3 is TGCAGCGTTGCCGGGACCTACGAGCAGTACTTC.

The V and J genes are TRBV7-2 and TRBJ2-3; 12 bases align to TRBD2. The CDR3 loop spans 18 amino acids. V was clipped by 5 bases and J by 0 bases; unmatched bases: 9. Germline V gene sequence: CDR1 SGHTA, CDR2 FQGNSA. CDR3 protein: CASSLTSGGWGSTDTQYF. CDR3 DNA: TGTGCCAGCAGCCTAACTAGCGGGGGGTGGGGTAGCACAGATACGCAGTATTTT.

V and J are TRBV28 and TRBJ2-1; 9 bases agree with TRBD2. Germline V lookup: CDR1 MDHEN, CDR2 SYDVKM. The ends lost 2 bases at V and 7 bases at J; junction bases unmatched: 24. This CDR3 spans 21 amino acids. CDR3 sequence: CASSLVETGTSSLQGGNEQFF. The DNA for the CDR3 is TGTGCCAGCAGTTTAGTGGAAACCGGGACTAGCAGCCTCCAGGGGGGGAATGAGCAGTTCTTC.

The CDR3: CASSGGEASGGPSTDTQYF. For the CDR3, the DNA is TGTGCCAGCAGCGGAGGGGAGGCTAGCGGGGGCCCTAGCACAGATACGCAGTATTTT. This chain connects TRBV11-2 to TRBJ2-3, with 10 bases matching TRBD2. The ends lost 5 bases at V and 0 bases at J; junction bases unmatched: 14. Germline CDR1 SGHAT, CDR2 FQNNGV. This CDR3 has 19 residues.